These T cell receptor beta chains were read from a single sample in a study of CXCR3 chemokines and chemotherapy response in bladder cancer. Each CDR3 protein gets one entry after TCRdb re-called the PCR reads with MiXCR. The sample shows 13,000 or so distinct CDR3 sequences, 9.5% to 15% of them seen only once. Sampling was performed from a patient whose treatment included neoadjuvant chemotherapy. These receptor sequences come from a human donor with bladder cancer that did not respond to neoadjuvant chemotherapy. Both conserved end residues are part of each CDR3. Each record gives: J gene, V gene, D gene, CDR3 length, clone size, CDR3 DNA, CDR3 protein. The D gene is left open where the match is weak. Size is omitted from some rows. Given values are once, few, many or a class for expanded clones.

TRBJ2-7	TRBV18	.	13	.	TGTGCCAGCTCACCGGGAGAGGGATTCGAGCAGTACTTC	CASSPGEGFEQYF
TRBJ1-2	TRBV15	TRBD1	15	many	TGTGCCACCAGCAGAGATCCCGGGACAGGGGATGGCTACACCTTC	CATSRDPGTGDGYTF
TRBJ2-1	TRBV27	.	10	.	TGTGCCAGCAGTTGGTATGAGCAGTTCTTC	CASSWYEQFF
TRBJ2-3	TRBV27	TRBD1	11	many	TGTGCCAGCAGAAGGGACAGAACGCAGTATTTT	CASRRDRTQYF
TRBJ1-1	TRBV10-3	.	14	many	TGTGCCATCAGTGTCGACAGGACGAACACTGAAGCTTTCTTT	CAISVDRTNTEAFF
TRBJ1-2	TRBV12-3/TRBV12-4	.	13	few	TGTGCCGGAGGCGCAGGGGATAACTATGGCTACACCTTC	CAGGAGDNYGYTF
TRBJ1-2	TRBV12-5	.	16	few	TGTGCTAGTGGTTTAGGACCGTACAGGCTTAACTATGGCTACACCTTC	CASGLGPYRLNYGYTF
TRBJ2-3	TRBV6-2/TRBV6-3	TRBD2	17	.	TGTGCCAGCAGTTACGGGATAGCGGGAGGGCGCTCAGATACGCAGTATTTT	CASSYGIAGGRSDTQYF
TRBJ2-3	TRBV9	.	16	many	TGTGCCAGCAGCGTAGGGGCAGAAATGAACACAGATACGCAGTATTTT	CASSVGAEMNTDTQYF
TRBJ2-1	TRBV27	TRBD2	15	.	TGTGCCAGCAGCGCGGGACTAGCGGGGGCCAATGAGCAGTTCTTC	CASSAGLAGANEQFF
TRBJ2-7	TRBV6-1	TRBD2	14	many	TGTGCCAGCACCCCTCTCAGCGGGGCGGGTGAGCAGTACTTC	CASTPLSGAGEQYF
TRBJ2-7	TRBV10-3	TRBD2	12	many	TGTGCCATCAGGGGACTAGCGGACGAGCAGTACTTC	CAIRGLADEQYF
TRBJ1-5	TRBV24-1	.	14	.	TGTGCCACCAGTGACCCGAGGAGCAATCAGCCCCAGCATTTT	CATSDPRSNQPQHF
TRBJ2-6	TRBV28	.	14	.	TGTGCCAGCAGTTACAGCTCGGGGGCCAACGTCCTGACTTTC	CASSYSSGANVLTF
TRBJ1-2	TRBV6-5	.	16	many	TGTGCCAGCAGGTCCCGCAGGCCATCAATTAACTATGGCTACACCTTC	CASRSRRPSINYGYTF
TRBJ2-7	TRBV18	.	13	many	TGTGCCAGCTCACCCCCCGGAGGGGGAGAGCAGTACTTC	CASSPPGGGEQYF
TRBJ2-5	TRBV29-1	TRBD2	12	few	TGCAGCGTTGGGACGGGAGGGGAGACCCAGTACTTC	CSVGTGGETQYF
TRBJ1-4	TRBV18	TRBD1	15	many	TGTGCCAGCTCACCCGATGGGACAGGCGGGGAAAAACTGTTTTTT	CASSPDGTGGEKLFF
TRBJ2-1	TRBV6-2/TRBV6-3	TRBD1	14	many	TGTGCCAGCACCTTAAGACAGGGTAGAAATGAGCAGTTCTTC	CASTLRQGRNEQFF
TRBJ2-2	TRBV6-5	TRBD2	18	many	TGTGCCAGCAGTTACTCTAGCCTTAGCGGGAGGTCCCCCGGGGAGCTGTTTTTT	CASSYSSLSGRSPGELFF
TRBJ2-2	TRBV6-6	.	16	.	TGTGCCAGCAGTTACGGGGGCGGGGGAGGTACCGGGGAGCTGTTTTTT	CASSYGGGGGTGELFF
TRBJ1-1	TRBV7-2	TRBD1	14	many	TGTGCCAGCAAACCCGGGACAGGGAACACTGAAGCTTTCTTT	CASKPGTGNTEAFF
TRBJ2-4	TRBV6-6	.	12	many	TGTGCCAGCAGCCCAGGGCAAAACATTCAGTACTTC	CASSPGQNIQYF
TRBJ2-1	TRBV9	.	16	.	TGTGCCAGCAGCGTTCGATCTAGCGTGACAGGGAATGAGCAGTTCTTC	CASSVRSSVTGNEQFF
TRBJ1-2	TRBV15	.	14	medium-sized	TGTGCCACCAGCAGAGATAAGGGGCCCTATGGCTACACCTTC	CATSRDKGPYGYTF
TRBJ1-6	TRBV27	TRBD1	14	.	TGTGCCAGCAGTCTCACAGGGGAAGGGTCACCCCTCCACTTT	CASSLTGEGSPLHF
TRBJ2-7	TRBV29-1	.	14	many	TGCAGCGTTGGTAGTCTAACCAACTCCTACGAGCAGTACTTC	CSVGSLTNSYEQYF
TRBJ1-2	TRBV7-9	TRBD1	15	many	TGTGCCAGCAGCCAAGGGGCAGGGGGAGGCTATGGCTACACCTTC	CASSQGAGGGYGYTF
TRBJ1-2	TRBV9	.	13	few	TGTGCCAGCAGCGTTGGGACATACAGAGGCTACACCTTC	CASSVGTYRGYTF
TRBJ1-3	TRBV6-2/TRBV6-3	TRBD1	13	medium-sized	TGTGCCAGCAGGACAGGGGCTGGAAACACCATATATTTT	CASRTGAGNTIYF
TRBJ1-1	TRBV7-9	.	14	few	TGTGCCAGCAGCCCTGCCCTAGGGAACACTGAAGCTTTCTTT	CASSPALGNTEAFF
TRBJ2-2	TRBV27	.	14	.	TGTGCCAGCAGTTTACTGAGGGGGGCCGGGGAGCTGTTTTTT	CASSLLRGAGELFF
TRBJ2-3	TRBV5-4	TRBD2	15	many	TGTGCCAGCAGCTTGGAAGCGGGGGGCACAGATACGCAGTATTTT	CASSLEAGGTDTQYF